Each of the 27 T cell receptor beta chains below was sequenced from the same sample in a study of T cells in Graves' hyperthyroidism and ophthalmopathy. Amplification of TCR beta CDR3 regions was performed using RNA transcripts as template. In the first-round RT-PCR of the TCR CDR3, the HTBI primer set was used. TCRdb ran MiXCR on the multiplex PCR reads and lists one entry per CDR3 protein. The sample lists around 690,000 distinct CDR3 sequences, roughly 17% occurring once. Sample: blood. These receptors came from a man over 45 with Graves' hyperthyroidism.

This clonotype was observed at least ten times. The chain is built from TRBV27 and TRBJ1-6; D is perhaps TRBD1 (5 bases). V lost 4 bases and J 5 bases, leaving 18 bases between the germline ends. The CDR3 is 17 residues long. Germline V CDR1 and CDR2: MNHEY, SMNVEV (reference sequence). Here the CDR3 reads CASSYLTGPLNNSPLHF. The CDR3 coding sequence is TGTGCCAGCAGTTACCTTACAGGACCCCTAAATAATTCACCCCTCCACTTT.

This clonotype was seen many times. This sequence joins TRBV24-1 and TRBJ2-2, with TRBD1 matching over 8 bases. The ends lost 2 bases at V and 11 bases at J; junction bases unmatched: 12. CDR1 is KGHDR and CDR2 is SFDVKD in the germline V gene. The CDR3 is made up of 16 amino acids. The CDR3 DNA sequence: TGTGCCACCAGTGATTGGGGACAGGCTGGACAGGGAGAGCTGTTTTTT. Its translation is CATSDWGQAGQGELFF.

CDR3 sequence reads: CASSLSTSSSSYEQYF. The CDR3 nucleotides read TGTGCCAGCAGTTTATCGACTAGCTCGAGCTCCTACGAGCAGTACTTC. The chain couples TRBV27 to TRBJ2-7; 7 bases agree with TRBD2. The germline V gene encodes CDR1 MNHEY and CDR2 SMNVEV (reference sequence). The length of the CDR3 is 16 residues. Trimming took 0 bases from V and 0 from J; bases not matched to a gene: 5.

This clonotype was counted many times. The chain is built from TRBV12-3 or TRBV12-4 and TRBJ1-6, with TRBD1 matching over 7 bases. Unmatched junction bases numbered 11, after V lost 6 bases and J lost 6 bases. This CDR3 comprises 16 residues. The CDR3 region has the DNA TGTGCCAGCAGCCGAGACAGGGTTCAAAGTAATTCACCCCTCCACTTT. Translation gives CASSRDRVQSNSPLHF.

Written as DNA, the CDR3 is TGTGCCAGCAGCCCGAAGGACCGAACACAAGAGACCCAGTACTTC. Translated: CASSPKDRTQETQYF. The genes are TRBV27 and TRBJ2-5; D remains unclear. This CDR3 is built from 15 residues. The V end lost 6 bases, the J end lost 2 bases, and 16 bases lay between the germline ends. CDR1 and CDR2 from the germline V gene are MNHEY and SMNVEV (reference sequence).

This clonotype was detected only a few times. The chain employs TRBV10-3 and TRBJ2-1; the match to TRBD2 covers 9 bases. Germline V CDR1 and CDR2: ENHRY, SYGVKD. The CDR3 is made up of 13 amino acids. Unmatched junction bases numbered 4, after V lost 11 bases and J lost 2 bases. The DNA of the CDR3 is TGTGCCTTAAGGACTAGCGCCTACAATGAGCAGTTCTTC. Protein product: CALRTSAYNEQFF.

Only a few counts were recorded for this clonotype. The CDR3 DNA sequence: TGCAGTGCTAGAGATCAAGCGGGAGGCAATACGCAGTATTTT. It is translated as CSARDQAGGNTQYF. The chain is built from TRBV20-1 and TRBJ2-3; TRBD2 aligns across 9 bases. Germline-derived CDR1 and CDR2 are DFQATT and SNEGSKA (reference sequence). Unmatched junction bases numbered 5, after V lost 0 bases and J lost 7 bases. The CDR3 covers 14 residues.

The J gene is TRBJ2-5, the V gene TRBV4-2; D is possibly TRBD1 or TRBD2 (5 bases each). The V and J ends lost 0 bases and 2 bases respectively, with 16 bases between them. The germline V gene encodes CDR1 LGHNA and CDR2 YNFKEQ. This CDR3 comprises 17 residues. This CDR3 reads CASSQEPGPDWQETQYF. CDR3 nucleotides: TGTGCCAGCAGCCAAGAGCCGGGACCCGACTGGCAAGAGACCCAGTACTTC.

As concerns this clonotype: A much larger clone sits a single nucleotide away, making a read error possible. V gene TRBV15 combines with J gene TRBJ2-3, with D possibly TRBD2 on 5 matching bases. CDR3 length: 14 amino acids. Germline-derived CDR1 and CDR2 are LNHNV and YYDKDF (reference sequence). The CDR3 DNA sequence: TGTGCCACCAGCGGAGAGACCGAGGGATTGACGCAGTATTTT. Translating it yields CATSGETEGLTQYF.

The chain combines TRBV20-1 with TRBJ1-5; the D gene is possibly TRBD1 (6 bases). Germline V gene lookup returns CDR1 DFQATT and CDR2 SNEGSKA (reference sequence). The CDR3 runs to 15 residues. The ends were cut back, 0 bases at V and 1 base at J, with 10 bases in the middle. CDR3 sequence reads: CSARETGASNQPQHF. The CDR3 coding sequence is TGCAGTGCTAGAGAGACGGGGGCGAGCAATCAGCCCCAGCATTTT.

As regards this clonotype: One end of the junction is discordant with germline, which a read error may explain. The V and J genes are TRBV7-2 and TRBJ2-7; D call uncertain. The V gene's germline CDR1 is SGHTA and CDR2 FQGNSA. The CDR3 loop spans 11 amino acids. CDR3 sequence reads: CVSSRTYEQYF. The CDR3 nucleotides read TGTGTCAGCAGCAGGACCTACGAGCAGTACTTC.

A remark on this clonotype: This may be a read error: a much more frequent sequence differs by one nucleotide. The V gene is TRBV3-1, the J gene TRBJ2-3, with D unresolved. This CDR3 spans 15 amino acids. Germline assignment: CDR1 LGHDT and CDR2 YNNKEL (reference sequence). Here the CDR3 DNA reads TGTGCCGGCAGCCAAGATTTCGCAGACACAGATACGCAGTATTTT. Translating it yields CAGSQDFADTDTQYF.

This clonotype was observed a handful of times. This chain connects TRBV30 to TRBJ1-1, with D possibly matching TRBD1 (5 bases). Trimming shortened V by 1 base and J by 5 bases, and 17 bases separated the two germline ends. CDR1 GTSNPN and CDR2 SVGIG come from the germline V gene (reference sequence). This CDR3 region has 15 residues. DNA for the CDR3: TGTGCCTGGAGTGAGGGGCGGACTTTATGGACTGAAGCTTTCTTT. Its translation is CAWSEGRTLWTEAFF. The complete variable domain, with remaining parts taken from reference TRBV30 and TRBJ1-1, reads SQTIHQWPATLVQPVGSPLSLECTVEGTSNPNLYWYRQAAGRGLQLLFYSVGIGQISSEVPQNLSASRPQDRQFILSSKKLLLSDSGFYLCAWSEGRTLWTEAFFGQGTRLTVV.

This clonotype was observed a few times. The V gene is TRBV7-9, the J gene TRBJ2-3, with D possibly being TRBD2 (6 bases). The V end lost 4 bases, the J end lost 14 bases, and 28 bases lay between the germline ends. Germline V gene data show CDR1 as SEHNR and CDR2 as FQNEAQ (reference sequence). The CDR3 totals 16 residues. CDR3 amino acids: CASSSQARGRRVIWYF. CDR3 coding DNA: TGTGCCAGCAGCTCCCAAGCAAGAGGACGGAGGGTCATTTGGTATTTT.

This clonotype was seen repeatedly, ten times or more. The chain has TRBV27 and TRBJ2-1; TRBD2 matches 7 bases. The CDR3 totals 14 residues. Germline lookup yields CDR1 MNHEY and CDR2 SMNVEV (reference sequence). J was trimmed by 6 bases and V by 6 bases; bases with no gene match: 8. In nucleotides, the CDR3 is TGTGCCAGCAGCACTAGCGCAAGAGGCAATGAGCAGTTCTTC. It specifies CASSTSARGNEQFF.

This clonotype was seen ten or more times. V and J are TRBV20-1 and TRBJ2-7, with D possibly being TRBD2 (6 bases). V lost 3 bases to trimming and J lost 3 bases, with 15 bases between them. CDR3 length equals 14 residues. Germline assignment: CDR1 DFQATT and CDR2 SNEGSKA (reference sequence). The CDR3 here is CSASKLAVYYEQYF. The DNA for the CDR3 is TGCAGTGCTAGTAAATTAGCGGTTTACTACGAGCAGTACTTC.

The rearrangement uses TRBV6-2 or TRBV6-3 and TRBJ1-2; D remains ambiguous. The CDR3 totals 12 residues. Germline V gene lookup returns CDR1 MNHEY and CDR2 SVGEGT. Deletions cut 8 bases from V and 2 bases from J, with 9 bases between. The CDR3 bases are TGTGCCAGCGAGAATGAGAACTATGGCTACACCTTC. Its protein product is CASENENYGYTF.

This clonotype occurred many times. V usage is TRBV18 and J usage is TRBJ1-2; D is uncertain. The germline CDR1 and CDR2 sequences are KGHSH and LQKENI. V lost 3 bases and J 6 bases, leaving 23 bases between the germline ends. This CDR3 is built from 17 residues. Here the CDR3 reads CASSPLKGPGRRHGYTF. The DNA of the CDR3 is TGTGCCAGCTCACCGCTAAAAGGGCCAGGAAGGCGACATGGCTACACCTTC.

V and J are TRBV12-5 and TRBJ1-1; maybe TRBD1 (5 bases). V was trimmed by 6 bases and J by 10 bases, leaving 15 bases between them. This CDR3 spans 12 amino acids. Germline V gives CDR1 LGHNT, CDR2 FRNRAP. CDR3 sequence (DNA): TGTGCTAGTGGCCCCGAGGGGACTTCAGCTTTCTTT. Amino acid sequence: CASGPEGTSAFF.

This clonotype was observed a few times. This chain connects TRBV5-1 to TRBJ1-1; TRBD1 is a possible D gene (5 bases). CDR3 length: 16 amino acids. Germline V gene sequence: CDR1 SGHRS, CDR2 YFSETQ. With 0 bases removed from V and 4 bases from J, the gap between germline ends came to 16 bases. The CDR3 coding sequence is TGCGCCAGCAGCTTGGGGCGCGGGGCAGTTGTCACTGAAGCTTTCTTT. It is translated as CASSLGRGAVVTEAFF.

This clonotype was seen repeatedly, ten times or more. The rearrangement uses TRBV7-9 and TRBJ2-1; 7 bases match TRBD2. The V gene's germline CDR1 is SEHNR and CDR2 FQNEAQ (reference sequence). After removal of 1 base from V and 0 bases from J, the junction contained 9 bases not matched to a gene. The CDR3 covers 18 residues. Here the CDR3 reads CASSLEASGRSSYNEQFF. The CDR3 DNA sequence: TGTGCCAGCAGCTTAGAGGCTAGCGGCCGGAGCTCCTACAATGAGCAGTTCTTC.

This clonotype was seen at least ten times. The chain couples TRBV5-1 to TRBJ2-2; the match to TRBD2 covers 13 bases. The CDR3 runs to 15 residues. The V and J ends lost 4 bases and 7 bases, in that order; junction bases with no gene match: 4. CDR1 and CDR2 from the germline V gene are SGHRS and YFSETQ. DNA for the CDR3: TGCGCCAGCAGCGGACTAGCGGGAGCTAACGGGGAGCTGTTTTTT. As protein: CASSGLAGANGELFF.

V gene TRBV3-1 combines with J gene TRBJ2-3; D may match TRBD1 or TRBD2 (5 bases each). Germline assignment: CDR1 LGHDT and CDR2 YNNKEL (reference sequence). The CDR3 extends over 17 amino acids. Trimming removed 4 bases at V and 2 bases at J, with 19 bases between. This CDR3 reads CASSPIPPGSNTDTQYF. CDR3 nucleotides: TGTGCCAGCAGCCCCATCCCGCCAGGGAGTAACACAGATACGCAGTATTTT.

Of note for this clonotype: A much larger clone lies a single base off, so this may be a read error. V is TRBV6-5 and J is TRBJ2-3; the D gene is possibly TRBD2 (6 bases). The CDR3 runs to 16 residues. The germline gives CDR1 MNHEY, CDR2 SVGAGI. The CDR3 is CASSYSGREGSDAQYF. CDR3 in DNA: TGTGCCAGCAGTTACTCTGGGCGGGAAGGATCAGATGCGCAGTATTTT.

The chain uses TRBV20-1 and TRBJ1-1, with 10 bases that match TRBD1. Germline assignment: CDR1 DFQATT and CDR2 SNEGSKA (reference sequence). The V gene end was trimmed by 3 bases and the J gene end by 12 bases; junction bases not matched to a gene: 10. This CDR3 spans 13 amino acids. The CDR3 protein is CSARPGTGVLSFF. The DNA for the CDR3 is TGCAGTGCTAGGCCCGGGACAGGGGTATTGTCTTTCTTT.

V gene TRBV7-3 combines with J gene TRBJ2-2; D gene uncertain. Germline V lookup: CDR1 SGHTA, CDR2 FQGTGA. The CDR3 is 13 residues long. With 2 bases removed from V and 7 bases from J, the gap between germline ends came to 8 bases. The CDR3 loop is CASSLFRFGELFF. The CDR3, as DNA: TGTGCCAGCAGCTTATTTAGGTTCGGGGAGCTGTTTTTT.

This clonotype was seen many times. V gene TRBV12-3 or TRBV12-4 combines with J gene TRBJ2-7, with 11 bases lining up with TRBD2. Trimming took 3 bases from V and 0 from J; bases not matched to a gene: 4. CDR3 length equals 16 residues. The chain's CDR3 is CASSLILAGASYEQYF. CDR3 in DNA: TGTGCCAGCAGTTTGATACTAGCGGGGGCCTCCTACGAGCAGTACTTC.